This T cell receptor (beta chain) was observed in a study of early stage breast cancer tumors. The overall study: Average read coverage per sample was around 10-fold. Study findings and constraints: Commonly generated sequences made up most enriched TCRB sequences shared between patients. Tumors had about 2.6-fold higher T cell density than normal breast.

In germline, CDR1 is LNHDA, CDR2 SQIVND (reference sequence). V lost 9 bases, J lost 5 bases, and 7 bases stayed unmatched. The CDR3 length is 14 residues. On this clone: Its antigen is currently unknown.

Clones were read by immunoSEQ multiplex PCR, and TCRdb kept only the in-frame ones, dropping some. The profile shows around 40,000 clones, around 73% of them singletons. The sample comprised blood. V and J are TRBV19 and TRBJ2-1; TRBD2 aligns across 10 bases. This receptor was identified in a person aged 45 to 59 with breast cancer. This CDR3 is CARLGTSDNNEQFF. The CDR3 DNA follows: TGTGCCAGGCTCGGGACTAGCGACAACAATGAGCAGTTCTTC.